These 28 T cell receptor beta chains were all obtained from the same sample, sequenced in a study of T cell responses to AZD1222 COVID-19 vaccine (dated by TCRdb to about 2021). This sample's time point label indicates: baseline before first vaccination. Receptor amplification or capture employed the immunoSEQ multiplex PCR assay. TCRdb obtained this table from immuneACCESS and retained in-frame rearrangements with V and J assigned. These tables miss some clones; where compared with another copy, unresolved V genes account for less than half of the shortfall, and the remainder is unexplained. The sample has some 180,000 clones on record, about 87% of them singletons. The ten largest account for 6.1% of the sample. The sample in question was peripheral blood, obtained on day 0 of AZD1222 vaccination. The receptors were sampled from an adult in good health.

The chain recombines TRBV19 with TRBJ1-1; 10 bases are a match to TRBD1. This CDR3 spans 15 amino acids. CDR1 is LNHDA, CDR2 SQIVND, per germline (reference sequence). J was trimmed by 5 bases and V by 2 bases; bases with no gene match: 5. CDR3 in DNA: TGTGCCAGTAGTATAATGGGACAGGGGAGAACTGAAGCTTTCTTT. Translated, it gives CASSIMGQGRTEAFF.

The chain has TRBV6-1 and TRBJ2-7; D might be TRBD1 or TRBD2, each matching 5 bases. Germline V gives CDR1 MNHNS, CDR2 SASEGT. V lost 1 base and J 2 bases, leaving 15 bases between the germline ends. This CDR3 contains 16 residues. The CDR3 sequence is CASSEGDGSLAYEQYF. The CDR3, as DNA: TGTGCCAGCAGTGAAGGGGACGGATCCCTCGCCTACGAGCAGTACTTC.

CDR3: CASRKLGQGESEQYF. The CDR3 DNA follows: TGTGCCAGTAGGAAACTCGGACAGGGAGAGAGCGAGCAGTACTTC. V usage is TRBV19 and J usage is TRBJ2-7; 8 nucleotides line up with TRBD1. Trimming took 6 bases from V and 6 from J; bases not matched to a gene: 13. CDR1 is LNHDA, CDR2 SQIVND, per germline (reference sequence). The CDR3 covers 15 residues.

The J gene is TRBJ1-3, the V gene TRBV30, with D unresolved. CDR1 is GTSNPN and CDR2 is SVGIG in the germline V gene (reference sequence). Deletions cut 4 bases from V and 0 bases from J, with 4 bases between. CDR3 length equals 12 residues. The CDR3 region has the DNA TGTGCCTGGACCACCTCTGGAAACACCATATATTTT. It is translated as CAWTTSGNTIYF.

The V call is TRBV19, the J call TRBJ2-3; 9 bases are a match to TRBD1. The V segment lost 4 bases and the J segment 2 bases; nucleotides outside the gene matches: 4. The germline V gene has CDR1 LNHDA and CDR2 SQIVND (reference sequence). CDR3 size: 15 residues. The DNA for the CDR3 is TGTGCCAGTAGTACGGGACAGGGAGTCACAGATACGCAGTATTTT. Translation gives CASSTGQGVTDTQYF.

The chain has TRBV6-5 and TRBJ1-6, with D possibly TRBD1 on 6 matching bases. The CDR3 spans 14 residues. The V end lost 2 bases, the J end lost 9 bases, and 11 bases lay between the germline ends. CDR1 is MNHEY, CDR2 SVGAGI, per germline. CDR3 in amino acids: CASSYAGVSSPLHF. The CDR3 DNA sequence: TGTGCCAGCAGTTACGCAGGGGTGTCTTCACCCCTCCACTTT.

This chain links TRBV27 with TRBJ1-2; TRBD1 matches at 8 bases. V trimming: 5 bases; J trimming: 2 bases; junction bases outside the gene matches: 10. The germline V gene encodes CDR1 MNHEY and CDR2 SMNVEV (reference sequence). The CDR3 extends over 16 amino acids. CDR3 nucleotide sequence: TGTGCCAGCAGTCCCTCAGGGGGCTCCCTAAACTATGGCTACACCTTC. This sequence encodes CASSPSGGSLNYGYTF.

The CDR3 spells CAWSPTGGDGYTF. For the CDR3, the DNA is TGTGCCTGGAGTCCCACCGGGGGAGATGGCTACACCTTC. The chain couples TRBV30 to TRBJ1-2, with TRBD1 as a possible D gene (5 bases). Trimming cost V 2 bases and J 6 bases, with 13 bases left between them. The CDR3 runs to 13 residues. Per germline, CDR1 GTSNPN and CDR2 SVGIG (reference sequence).

The chain joins TRBV7-2 to TRBJ2-1; 10 nucleotides match TRBD2. This CDR3 is 18 amino acids long. Looked up from germline, CDR1 is SGHTA and CDR2 is FQGNSA. The V segment lost 2 bases and the J segment 3 bases; nucleotides outside the gene matches: 10. CDR3 residues: CASSLRPIAGGIYNEQFF. The CDR3 DNA is TGTGCCAGCAGCTTACGGCCCATAGCGGGGGGTATCTACAATGAGCAGTTCTTC. The whole variable domain, remainder taken from reference TRBV7-2 and TRBJ2-1, is GAGVSQSPSNKVTEKGKDVELRCDPISGHTALYWYRQSLGQGLEFLIYFQGNSAPDKSGLPSDRFSAERTGGSVSTLTIQRTQQEDSAVYLCASSLRPIAGGIYNEQFFGPGTRLTVL.

The chain recombines TRBV3-1 (or the pseudogene TRBV3-2) with TRBJ2-3, with 8 bases lining up with TRBD2. Looked up from germline, CDR1 is LGHDT and CDR2 is YNNKEL (reference sequence). J gave up 10 bases and V 2 bases, and 8 bases lay outside the gene matches. The CDR3 has 14 residues. CDR3 amino acids: CASSQKSGGVPQYF. As DNA, the CDR3 is TGTGCCAGCAGCCAAAAGTCCGGGGGGGTTCCGCAGTATTTT.

V and J are TRBV6-2 or TRBV6-3 and TRBJ2-5; 8 positions match TRBD1. This CDR3 has 16 amino acids. Looked up from germline, CDR1 is MNHEY and CDR2 is SVGEGT. V shed 0 bases and J 7 bases; nucleotides not matched to a gene: 10. In nucleotides, the CDR3 is TGTGCCAGCAGTTACTCAGAAGGACAGGGTATGAGGACCCAGTACTTC. It specifies CASSYSEGQGMRTQYF.

The V gene is TRBV30, the J gene TRBJ2-3; a possible D gene is TRBD2 (5 bases). The CDR3 extends over 11 amino acids. V shed 5 bases and J shed 4 bases, with 7 bases lying between them. Germline lookup yields CDR1 GTSNPN and CDR2 SVGIG (reference sequence). CDR3: CAWAGADTQYF. CDR3 DNA: TGTGCCTGGGCCGGGGCAGATACGCAGTATTTT.

This chain uses TRBV6-1 with TRBJ1-2; D possibly corresponds to TRBD1 (5 bases). CDR3 length equals 15 residues. V lost 3 bases, J lost 8 bases, and 19 bases lay in between. CDR1 MNHNS and CDR2 SASEGT come from the germline V gene. This CDR3 is CASSDGSQGYRGYTF. CDR3 nucleotides: TGTGCCAGCAGTGACGGAAGCCAGGGCTATAGGGGCTACACCTTC.

The chain employs TRBV11-1 and TRBJ2-2, with D possibly being TRBD1 (5 bases). The V end lost 3 bases, the J end lost 13 bases, and 12 bases lay between the germline ends. This CDR3 has 12 amino acids. Germline values: CDR1 SGHAT, CDR2 FQDESV (reference sequence). This CDR3 is CASSLAGWGLFF. The DNA of the CDR3 is TGTGCCAGCAGCTTGGCAGGGTGGGGGCTGTTTTTT.

V and J are TRBV27 and TRBJ2-3, with 8 bases that match TRBD1. V trimming: 5 bases; J trimming: 9 bases; junction bases outside the gene matches: 4. CDR1 is MNHEY, CDR2 SMNVEV, per germline (reference sequence). The CDR3 is made up of 12 amino acids. The CDR3 DNA reads TGTGCCAGCAGTCTACAGGGGGGAACGCAGTATTTT. It yields the protein CASSLQGGTQYF.

This clone was counted a single time. Here the CDR3 reads CASSFGDQPQHF. The CDR3 DNA is TGTGCCAGCAGCTTCGGGGATCAGCCCCAGCATTTT. The V and J genes are TRBV7-9 and TRBJ1-5; the D is unclear. CDR3 length: 12 amino acids. Germline V gives CDR1 SEHNR, CDR2 FQNEAQ (reference sequence). With 3 bases removed from V and 5 bases from J, the gap between germline ends came to 5 bases.

This chain links TRBV9 with TRBJ1-2, with D unresolved. The germline V gene has CDR1 SGDLS and CDR2 YYNGEE. The CDR3 spans 13 residues. V lost 0 bases and J 2 bases, leaving 5 bases between the germline ends. In DNA form, the CDR3 reads TGTGCCAGCAGCGTAGAAGGGAACTATGGCTACACCTTC. It specifies CASSVEGNYGYTF.

The genes are TRBV7-2 and TRBJ2-7; TRBD2 might be the D (6 bases). The V gene's germline CDR1 is SGHTA and CDR2 FQGNSA. V lost 1 base to trimming and J lost 6 bases, with 10 bases between them. This CDR3 region has 13 residues. This chain's CDR3 is CASSLGLASEQYF. CDR3 DNA: TGTGCCAGCAGCTTAGGTCTAGCGTCCGAGCAGTACTTC.

The chain carries TRBV2 and TRBJ1-5; D not resolved. In germline, CDR1 is SNHLY, CDR2 FYNNEI. CDR3 size: 18 residues. Between the trimmed V and J ends, which lost 6 bases and 0 bases, there was a span of 21 bases. The CDR3 nucleotides read TGTGCCAGCAGAACTGGGAACCGAGTATACAATAGCAATCAGCCCCAGCATTTT. This encodes CASRTGNRVYNSNQPQHF.

This clone was detected a few times. The chain has TRBV12-3 or TRBV12-4 and TRBJ1-5; the D gene is possibly TRBD1 (5 bases). The CDR3 totals 13 residues. The V and J ends lost 2 bases and 6 bases respectively, with 8 bases between them. The CDR3 here is CASSLRGVQPQHF. The CDR3 nucleotides are TGTGCCAGCAGTTTACGAGGGGTTCAGCCCCAGCATTTT.

The chain is built from TRBV7-2 and TRBJ1-5; D not certain. The V and J ends lost 3 bases and 3 bases respectively, with 6 bases between them. Germline V gene sequence: CDR1 SGHTA, CDR2 FQGNSA. The length of the CDR3 is 13 residues. CDR3 DNA: TGTGCCAGCAGCTTCGCGGACAATCAGCCCCAGCATTTT. Translating gives CASSFADNQPQHF.

This clone was seen a few times. The rearrangement joins TRBV3-1 (or the pseudogene TRBV3-2) to TRBJ2-7; 10 positions agree with TRBD1. With 2 bases clipped from V and 2 bases from J, the junction kept 3 bases outside the gene matches. Germline CDR1 reads LGHDT; CDR2 reads YNNKEL (reference sequence). This CDR3 contains 15 residues. CDR3 sequence (DNA): TGTGCCAGCAGCCAACCCGGACAGGGGGCCTACGAGCAGTACTTC. Amino acid sequence: CASSQPGQGAYEQYF.

CDR3: CASSIKGDTEAFF. CDR3 DNA sequence: TGTGCCAGTAGTATCAAAGGGGACACTGAAGCTTTCTTT. The rearrangement joins TRBV19 to TRBJ1-1; perhaps TRBD1 as D (5 bases). From germline, CDR1 is LNHDA and CDR2 SQIVND (reference sequence). V gave up 3 bases and J gave up 3 bases, with 8 bases separating them. The CDR3 loop spans 13 amino acids.

The chain has TRBV7-3 and TRBJ1-1; the D is unclear. Germline V lookup: CDR1 SGHTA, CDR2 FQGTGA. The CDR3 runs to 13 residues. V lost 3 bases to trimming and J lost 10 bases, with 15 bases between them. The chain's CDR3 is CASSFAGSSSAFF. The CDR3 DNA is TGTGCCAGCAGCTTCGCGGGGAGCTCGTCAGCTTTCTTT. Filled out from reference TRBV7-3 and TRBJ1-1, the complete variable domain reads GAGVSQTPSNKVTEKGKYVELRCDPISGHTALYWYRQSLGQGPEFLIYFQGTGAADDSGLPNDRFFAVRPEGSVSTLKIQRTERGDSAVYLCASSFAGSSSAFFGQGTRLTVV.

V gene TRBV6-5 combines with J gene TRBJ1-5; tentatively, D is TRBD1 (5 bases). The germline CDR1 and CDR2 sequences are MNHEY and SVGAGI. V lost 10 bases to trimming and J lost 5 bases, with 21 bases between them. The CDR3 loop spans 15 amino acids. The CDR3 DNA is TGTGCCACCACAAAGCCCCAAAGGGGAGATCAGCCCCAGCATTTT. It specifies CATTKPQRGDQPQHF.

The CDR3 reads CASAKRSGGNTEAFF. The CDR3 region has the DNA TGCGCCAGCGCCAAAAGATCAGGGGGGAACACTGAAGCTTTCTTT. The V and J genes are TRBV23-1 and TRBJ1-1; 7 bases map to TRBD1. TRBV23-1 is given ORF status, its function remaining uncertain. J gave up 1 base and V 8 bases, and 10 bases lay outside the gene matches. This CDR3 is 15 amino acids long.

The V call is TRBV11-2, the J call TRBJ1-2, with 7 bases that match TRBD1. Losses at the gene ends were 5 bases for V and 2 bases for J; bases not matched to a gene: 5. The CDR3 spans 14 residues. Looked up from germline, CDR1 is SGHAT and CDR2 is FQNNGV. The DNA of the CDR3 is TGTGCCAGCAGCCCGAAGGGACAGAACTATGGCTACACCTTC. Its protein product is CASSPKGQNYGYTF. The variable domain in full, completed from reference TRBV11-2 and TRBJ1-2, reads EAGVAQSPRYKIIEKRQSVAFWCNPISGHATLYWYQQILGQGPKLLIQFQNNGVVDDSQLPKDRFSAERLKGVDSTLKIQPAKLEDSAVYLCASSPKGQNYGYTFGSGTRLTVV.

The chain combines TRBV6-5 with TRBJ1-5; D remains unclear. CDR3 length equals 13 residues. V was trimmed by 6 bases and J by 3 bases, leaving 9 bases between them. The germline gives CDR1 MNHEY, CDR2 SVGAGI. CDR3 DNA: TGTGCCAGCAGATCAGAGTTCAATCAGCCCCAGCATTTT. It yields the protein CASRSEFNQPQHF.